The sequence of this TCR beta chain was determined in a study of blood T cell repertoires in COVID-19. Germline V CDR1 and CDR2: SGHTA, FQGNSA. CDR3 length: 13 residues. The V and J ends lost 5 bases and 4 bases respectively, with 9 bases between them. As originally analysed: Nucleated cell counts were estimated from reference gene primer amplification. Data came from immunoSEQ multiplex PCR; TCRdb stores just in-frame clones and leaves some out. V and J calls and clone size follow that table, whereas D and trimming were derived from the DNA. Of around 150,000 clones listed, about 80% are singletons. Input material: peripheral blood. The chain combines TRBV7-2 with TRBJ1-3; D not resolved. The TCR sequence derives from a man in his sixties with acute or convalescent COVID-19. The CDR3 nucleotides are TGTGCCAGCAGCACCAACGGGGGAAACACCATATATTTT. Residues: CASSTNGGNTIYF.